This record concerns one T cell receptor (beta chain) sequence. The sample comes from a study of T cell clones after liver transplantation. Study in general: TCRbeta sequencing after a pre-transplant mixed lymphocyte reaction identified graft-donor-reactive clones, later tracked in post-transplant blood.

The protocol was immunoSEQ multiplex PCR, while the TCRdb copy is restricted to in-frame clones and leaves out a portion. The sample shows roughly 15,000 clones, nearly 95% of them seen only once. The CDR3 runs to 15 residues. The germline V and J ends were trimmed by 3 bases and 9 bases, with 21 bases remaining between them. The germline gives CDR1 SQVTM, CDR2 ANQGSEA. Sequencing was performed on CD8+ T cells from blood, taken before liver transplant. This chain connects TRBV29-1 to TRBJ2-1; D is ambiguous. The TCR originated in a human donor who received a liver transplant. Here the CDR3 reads CSVEGKVDTLREQFF. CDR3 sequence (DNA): TGCAGCGTTGAGGGGAAGGTAGACACACTTCGTGAGCAGTTCTTC.